This TCR beta chain was captured in a study of graft-versus-host responses after intestinal transplantation. About the study: Transplants given to recipients were multivisceral, liver-intestinal, or isolated intestinal. Recipients uniformly received anti-thymocyte globulin induction, followed by tacrolimus and steroids for two to four years.

For this clone: The antigen is unknown.

General study results and limits: Patients with graft-donor T cell macrochimerism had high graft-versus-host to host-versus-graft clonal ratios in allografts. The recipient marrow held GvH clones, and some of them showed up first in ileum or blood.

TCRdb keeps only in-frame clones here, not all; method: immunoSEQ multiplex PCR. The table shows fewer than 120,000 clones, with around 95% occurring only once. Specimen: unstimulated CD8+ T cells sorted from spleen or lymph node cells, collected before intestinal transplant. The sequence derives from a human donor who received an intestinal transplant.

In DNA form, the CDR3 reads TGTGCCAGCAGCCCACCCCGTCCAGCGGGTCAAGAGACCCAGTACTTC. It is translated as CASSPPRPAGQETQYF. The rearrangement links TRBV4-2 to TRBJ2-5; D perhaps matches TRBD2 (6 bases). CDR3 size: 16 residues. Germline lookup yields CDR1 LGHNA and CDR2 YNFKEQ. Trimming took off 4 bases at V and 2 bases at J, with 17 bases between the two ends.